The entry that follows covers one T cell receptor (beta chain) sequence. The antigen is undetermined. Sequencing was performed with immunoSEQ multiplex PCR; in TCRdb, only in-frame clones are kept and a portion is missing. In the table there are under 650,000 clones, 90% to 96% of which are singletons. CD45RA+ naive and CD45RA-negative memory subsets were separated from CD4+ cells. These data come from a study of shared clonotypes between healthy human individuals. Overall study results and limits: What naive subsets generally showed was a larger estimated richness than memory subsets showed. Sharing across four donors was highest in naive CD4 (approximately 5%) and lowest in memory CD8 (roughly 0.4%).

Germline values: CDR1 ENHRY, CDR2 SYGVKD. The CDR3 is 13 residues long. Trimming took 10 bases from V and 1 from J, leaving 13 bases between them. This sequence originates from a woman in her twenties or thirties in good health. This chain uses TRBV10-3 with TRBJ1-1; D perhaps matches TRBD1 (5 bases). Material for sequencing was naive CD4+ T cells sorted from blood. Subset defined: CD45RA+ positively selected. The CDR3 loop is CATSTEENTEAFF. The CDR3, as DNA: TGTGCCACCTCGACAGAAGAGAACACTGAAGCTTTCTTT.